The 30 T cell receptor beta chains in this list originate from one sample, sequenced in a study of T cells in tuberculosis. Assay: immunoSEQ multiplex PCR; the TCRdb copy retains only in-frame clones and omits some. The repertoire consists of some 25,000 clones, with roughly 95% occurring once and the leading ten covering 9% to 9.5%. Sequencing input: PBMCs. These receptors all come from a donor between 10 and 35 years old with latent tuberculosis or without tuberculosis infection.

The chain carries TRBV5-4 and TRBJ2-3; 7 nucleotides align to TRBD1. CDR1 is SGHNT and CDR2 is YYREEE in the germline V gene (reference sequence). Trimming cost V 4 bases and J 2 bases; bases outside gene matches: 4. The CDR3 consists of 14 residues. For the CDR3, the DNA is TGTGCCAGCAGCCTGGGACAGCCCACAGATACGCAGTATTTT. Translated: CASSLGQPTDTQYF.

This sequence joins TRBV5-1 and TRBJ1-2; weak D call: TRBD1 (6 bases). The CDR3 is made up of 13 amino acids. The germline gives CDR1 SGHRS, CDR2 YFSETQ. V shed 0 bases and J shed 4 bases, with 7 bases lying between them. The CDR3 DNA reads as TGCGCCAGCAGCTTGGGACAGGTCTATGGCTACACCTTC. Encoded protein: CASSLGQVYGYTF. The full variable domain, rest sourced from reference TRBV5-1 and TRBJ1-2, is KAGVTQTPRYLIKTRGQQVTLSCSPISGHRSVSWYQQTPGQGLQFLFEYFSETQRNKGNFPGRFSGRQFSNSRSEMNVSTLELGDSALYLCASSLGQVYGYTFGSGTRLTVV.

V gene TRBV7-3 combines with J gene TRBJ2-3; 9 nucleotides align to TRBD2. The CDR3 runs 16 residues. Trimming took 1 base from V and 6 from J; bases not matched to a gene: 8. Per the germline V gene, CDR1 is SGHTA and CDR2 is FQGTGA. The CDR3 DNA sequence: TGTGCCAGCAGCTTAATGAGCGGGGGGTGGTCGGATACGCAGTATTTT. Protein sequence: CASSLMSGGWSDTQYF.

This rearrangement joins TRBV4-2 to TRBJ1-1, with 7 bases aligning to TRBD1. CDR3 size: 14 residues. Germline CDR1 and CDR2: LGHNA and YNFKEQ. The ends lost 3 bases at V and 10 bases at J; junction bases unmatched: 11. CDR3 loop: CASSQPGTETGAFF. The CDR3 nucleotides read TGTGCCAGCAGCCAGCCCGGGACAGAAACGGGAGCTTTCTTT.

V gene TRBV18 combines with J gene TRBJ2-3, with 14 positions matching TRBD2. V lost 5 bases, J lost 1 base, and 2 bases stayed unmatched. Germline values: CDR1 KGHSH, CDR2 LQKENI. The CDR3 is 16 residues long. CDR3 in amino acids: CASSEGLAGGTDTQYF. The CDR3 bases are TGTGCCAGCTCAGAGGGACTAGCGGGGGGCACAGATACGCAGTATTTT.

The V gene is TRBV29-1, the J gene TRBJ1-1, with D possibly matching TRBD1 (5 bases). Germline CDR1 and CDR2: SQVTM and ANQGSEA. This CDR3 has 11 amino acids. V lost 4 bases to trimming and J lost 3 bases, with 6 bases between them. The chain's CDR3 is CSVARDTEAFF. CDR3 sequence (DNA): TGCAGCGTTGCCAGGGACACTGAAGCTTTCTTT.

The chain recombines TRBV6-4 with TRBJ1-6, with D maybe TRBD1 (5 bases). CDR3 size: 13 residues. V was cut by 8 bases and J by 10 bases, with 15 bases left in between. CDR1 is MRHNA and CDR2 is SNTAGT in the germline V gene. The CDR3 sequence is CASAPIRGSPLHF. The CDR3 nucleotides read TGTGCCAGCGCCCCGATTCGGGGGTCACCCCTCCACTTT.

J is TRBJ2-1 and V is TRBV6-1; D not certain. The V end lost 2 bases, the J end lost 0 bases, and 8 bases lay between the germline ends. CDR1 is MNHNS and CDR2 is SASEGT in the germline V gene. This CDR3 has 15 amino acids. CDR3 region: CASSELPGSYNEQFF. CDR3 coding DNA: TGTGCCAGCAGTGAACTCCCGGGCTCCTACAATGAGCAGTTCTTC.

The CDR3 DNA follows: TGTGCCAGCAGCTTAAACAGGGTTATCACAGATACGCAGTATTTT. It translates to CASSLNRVITDTQYF. The chain couples TRBV7-3 to TRBJ2-3, with D perhaps TRBD1 (6 bases). The germline V gene encodes CDR1 SGHTA and CDR2 FQGTGA. The CDR3 has 15 residues. Trimming cost V 1 base and J 2 bases, with 10 bases left between them.

The gene calls are TRBV19 and TRBJ1-1; D is undetermined. Germline loops: CDR1 LNHDA, CDR2 SQIVND (reference sequence). CDR3 size: 14 residues. Trimming took 2 bases from V and 1 from J, leaving 8 bases between them. The CDR3 region has the DNA TGTGCCAGTAGTATATCAGTAAGGAACACTGAAGCTTTCTTT. Translating it yields CASSISVRNTEAFF.

The chain combines TRBV6-1 with TRBJ2-7; a possible D gene is TRBD1 (5 bases). The V end lost 8 bases, the J end lost 1 base, and 12 bases lay between the germline ends. CDR1 and CDR2 (germline): MNHNS, SASEGT. The CDR3 spans 13 residues. CDR3 region: CASQDKWSYEQYF. The DNA for the CDR3 is TGTGCCAGCCAGGACAAGTGGTCCTACGAGCAGTACTTC.

The chain has TRBV6-4 and TRBJ2-3, with 9 nucleotides matching TRBD2. This CDR3 has 15 amino acids. Germline loops: CDR1 MRHNA, CDR2 SNTAGT. Trimming cost V 5 bases and J 2 bases; bases outside gene matches: 5. In DNA form, the CDR3 reads TGTGCCAGCAGTTTATCTAGCGGGGCCACAGATACGCAGTATTTT. It specifies CASSLSSGATDTQYF.

The CDR3 coding sequence is TGTGCCAGCAGCTTAGGACTAGCGGGGGGGCCGGGAGAGCAGTTCTTC. Translated: CASSLGLAGGPGEQFF. V gene TRBV11-3 combines with J gene TRBJ2-1; 14 bases map to TRBD2. The CDR3 has 16 residues. Germline-derived CDR1 and CDR2 are SGHNT and YENEEA. V was pared by 1 base and J by 10 bases, with 6 bases of the junction left unmatched.

V usage is TRBV10-3 and J usage is TRBJ1-1; 9 bases map to TRBD1. The V gene's germline CDR1 is ENHRY and CDR2 SYGVKD. V shed 4 bases and J 0 bases; nucleotides not matched to a gene: 9. This CDR3 has 17 amino acids. The CDR3 sequence is CAISGGTGKIMNTEAFF. The DNA of the CDR3 is TGTGCCATCAGTGGGGGGACAGGGAAAATAATGAACACTGAAGCTTTCTTT.

This rearrangement joins TRBV28 to TRBJ2-3, with 8 bases that match TRBD1. Trimming removed 4 bases from V and 6 bases from J; junction bases left unmatched: 6. CDR3 length: 14 amino acids. The germline CDR1 and CDR2 sequences are MDHEN and SYDVKM. The CDR3: CASSYSRDRDTQYF. CDR3 sequence (DNA): TGTGCCAGCAGTTATAGCCGGGACAGGGATACGCAGTATTTT.

The CDR3 region is CSAEGGPGANVLTF. The CDR3 coding sequence is TGCAGCGCTGAGGGGGGGCCTGGGGCCAACGTCCTGACTTTC. This chain connects TRBV29-1 to TRBJ2-6; D possibly corresponds to TRBD2 (7 bases). The CDR3 loop spans 14 amino acids. V gave up 7 bases and J gave up 2 bases, with 12 bases separating them. The germline V gene encodes CDR1 SQVTM and CDR2 ANQGSEA.

The V and J genes are TRBV6-6 and TRBJ1-5, with D possibly matching TRBD1 (6 bases). Per germline, CDR1 MNHNY and CDR2 SVGAGI (reference sequence). Trimming pared 6 bases from V and 3 bases from J, leaving 12 bases between. The CDR3 is made up of 14 amino acids. CDR3 bases: TGTGCCAGCAGCGCACAGGGTATCAATCAGCCCCAGCATTTT. This sequence encodes CASSAQGINQPQHF.

The chain carries TRBV19 and TRBJ1-1; 10 positions match TRBD1. The CDR3 has 15 residues. Germline V gene data show CDR1 as LNHDA and CDR2 as SQIVND (reference sequence). The junction had 9 bases not matched to a gene; V was cut back by 7 bases and J by 4 bases. CDR3 nucleotides: TGTGCCAGTACCGTGACCGGGACAGGGGCCACTGAAGCTTTCTTT. Protein sequence: CASTVTGTGATEAFF.

The chain uses TRBV21-1 and TRBJ1-2. TRBV21-1 counts as a pseudogene. The length of the CDR3 is 15 residues. The CDR3 reads CASSKFGNSNYGYTF. The CDR3 DNA reads TGTGCCAGCAGCAAATTCGGGAACTCTAACTATGGCTACACCTTC.

The V gene is TRBV5-5, the J gene TRBJ2-3; weak D call: TRBD2 (6 bases). CDR1 and CDR2 (germline): SGHKS, YYEKEE (reference sequence). CDR3 length equals 16 residues. The V end lost 4 bases, the J end lost 1 base, and 16 bases lay between the germline ends. In nucleotides, the CDR3 is TGTGCCAGCAGCCGGGAGTTGACTACCCGCACAGATACGCAGTATTTT. Protein: CASSRELTTRTDTQYF.

The chain carries TRBV5-1 and TRBJ1-3; 8 nucleotides align to TRBD1. Germline V gene lookup returns CDR1 SGHRS and CDR2 YFSETQ. Trimming removed 2 bases from V and 6 bases from J; junction bases left unmatched: 7. This CDR3 has 15 amino acids. This CDR3 reads CASSFSGTGQNTIYF. The CDR3 DNA reads as TGCGCCAGCAGCTTTTCCGGGACAGGCCAAAACACCATATATTTT.

J is TRBJ2-3 and V is TRBV5-1; perhaps TRBD1 as D (5 bases). CDR3 size: 13 residues. Between the trimmed V and J ends, which lost 7 bases and 3 bases, there was a span of 12 bases. Germline assignment: CDR1 SGHRS and CDR2 YFSETQ. The CDR3: CASFREPTDTQYF. The CDR3 DNA reads as TGCGCCAGCTTCAGGGAACCTACAGATACGCAGTATTTT.

This clone appeared a few times. The chain couples TRBV7-6 to TRBJ2-3; D possibly corresponds to TRBD2 (5 bases). The CDR3 extends over 17 amino acids. The V end was cut by 0 bases, the J end by 2 bases, with 15 bases between. Germline loops: CDR1 SGHVS, CDR2 FNYEAQ. The CDR3 sequence is CASSLAGAEQFTDTQYF. The CDR3 bases are TGTGCCAGCAGCTTAGCCGGAGCGGAACAATTCACAGATACGCAGTATTTT.

This chain links TRBV30 with TRBJ1-1; the D gene is possibly TRBD1 (6 bases). This CDR3 has 14 residues. V was trimmed by 0 bases and J by 1 base, leaving 9 bases between them. CDR1 and CDR2 from the germline V gene are GTSNPN and SVGIG (reference sequence). The CDR3 coding sequence is TGTGCCTGGAGTGTAGGACAGCAGAACACTGAAGCTTTCTTT. Amino acid sequence: CAWSVGQQNTEAFF.

The gene calls are TRBV6-5 and TRBJ1-2, with 7 bases identical to TRBD1. The CDR3 runs to 11 residues. The V gene's germline CDR1 is MNHEY and CDR2 SVGAGI. Here the CDR3 reads CVVTGDYGYTF. The CDR3 DNA reads as TGTGTCGTAACAGGGGACTATGGCTACACCTTC.

This clone came up a few times. The CDR3 here is CASSFQGGYGYTF. Written as DNA, the CDR3 is TGTGCCAGCAGTTTTCAGGGGGGCTATGGCTACACCTTC. The chain links TRBV28 to TRBJ1-2; 7 bases agree with TRBD1. Germline V gives CDR1 MDHEN, CDR2 SYDVKM. The CDR3 contains 13 residues. Trimming at V came to 3 bases and at J to 4 bases, leaving 2 bases not matched to a gene.

The gene calls are TRBV6-5 and TRBJ2-5; D unclear. The ends were cut back, 0 bases at V and 2 bases at J, with 7 bases in the middle. CDR1 is MNHEY, CDR2 SVGAGI, per germline. This CDR3 contains 14 residues. The CDR3 is CASSYSPEQETQYF. The CDR3 DNA reads as TGTGCCAGCAGTTACTCGCCAGAACAAGAGACCCAGTACTTC.

CDR3 nucleotide sequence: TGTGCCAGCAGAAAAGTTCGGGGGAACACTGAAGCTTTCTTT. This gives the protein CASRKVRGNTEAFF. The rearrangement joins TRBV11-2 to TRBJ1-1; D is ambiguous. The CDR3 loop spans 14 amino acids. Looked up from germline, CDR1 is SGHAT and CDR2 is FQNNGV. The V and J ends lost 6 bases and 1 base respectively, with 12 bases between them.

V usage is TRBV5-5 and J usage is TRBJ2-1; D is possibly TRBD1 (5 bases). V was pared by 0 bases and J by 4 bases, with 14 bases between. Germline assignment: CDR1 SGHKS and CDR2 YYEKEE (reference sequence). The CDR3 sequence is 16 residues long. Here the CDR3 DNA reads TGTGCCAGCAGCTTGGAAACCCAGGGCGAGTACAATGAGCAGTTCTTC. This gives the protein CASSLETQGEYNEQFF.

V is TRBV14 and J is TRBJ2-1; D gene unclear. In germline, CDR1 is SGHDN, CDR2 FVKESK. CDR3 length equals 15 residues. V dropped 4 bases and J dropped 3 bases, with 13 bases sitting between them. The CDR3 spells CASSRRLSNYNEQFF. DNA for the CDR3: TGTGCCAGCAGCCGCCGGTTATCCAACTACAATGAGCAGTTCTTC. Full variable domain (rest looked up from reference TRBV14 and TRBJ2-1): EAGVTQFPSHSVIEKGQTVTLRCDPISGHDNLYWYRRVMGKEIKFLLHFVKESKQDESGMPNNRFLAERTGGTYSTLKVQPAELEDSGVYFCASSRRLSNYNEQFFGPGTRLTVL.